The 20 T cell receptor beta chains below were found in one sample sequenced in a study of vaccination effects on CD4 cells after COVID-19 (dated by TCRdb to 2022 to 2024). Antigens for these TCRs are unknown. Libraries were prepared through the immunoSEQ multiplex PCR assay. Drawn from immuneACCESS, this table holds only the in-frame rearrangements with V and J called that TCRdb kept. Clones are partly lost; checked studies trace under half to an unresolved V gene and leave the rest unexplained. This sample is represented by around 79,000 clones; about 79% of them were singletons. About 10% of the sample is held by the ten biggest clonotypes. In the ViraFEST assay, PBMC were stimulated with viral peptide pools, and antigen-specific CD4+ T cell clonotypes were then identified by expansion using TCR sequencing. After approximately 11 days of culture, CD4+ T cells were isolated with the EasySep CD4+ T cell isolation kit. None of the healthy vaccine recipients had a prior SARS-CoV-2 infection, which was confirmed by nucleocapsid antibody tests that came back negative both before and after vaccination.

The specimen was CD4+ T cells from PBMCs cultured with SARS-CoV-2 spike peptides, collected before COVID-19 vaccination. Reading the label with the study, this specimen's cell subset or site is: SARS-CoV-2 spike overlapping peptide pool stimulation. Receptor source: a human donor who received a COVID-19 vaccine.

The chain couples TRBV7-3 to TRBJ2-2, with unresolved D. There are 13 residues in the CDR3. Trimming removed 5 bases from V and 7 bases from J, with 11 bases in between. CDR1 is SGHTA and CDR2 is FQGTGA in the germline V gene. The CDR3 DNA follows: TGTGCCAGCAGCCCCGGGCGGAACGGGGAGCTGTTTTTT. Protein: CASSPGRNGELFF. Looking up the rest from reference TRBV7-3 and TRBJ2-2 gives the full variable domain: GAGVSQTPSNKVTEKGKYVELRCDPISGHTALYWYRQSLGQGPEFLIYFQGTGAADDSGLPNDRFFAVRPEGSVSTLKIQRTERGDSAVYLCASSPGRNGELFFGEGSRLTVL.

CDR3 sequence reads: CASSLAILAGETQYF. CDR3 nucleotides: TGTGCCAGCAGCTTAGCGATACTAGCGGGAGAGACCCAGTACTTC. The chain links TRBV7-9 to TRBJ2-5, with TRBD2 matching over 9 bases. The CDR3 is 15 residues long. Germline loops: CDR1 SEHNR, CDR2 FQNEAQ (reference sequence). Trimming at V came to 0 bases and at J to 4 bases, leaving 3 bases not matched to a gene.

The chain joins TRBV6-4 to TRBJ2-2; D tentatively reads TRBD1 or TRBD2 (5 bases each). The CDR3 has 14 amino acids. V was trimmed by 8 bases and J by 5 bases, leaving 15 bases between them. From germline, CDR1 is MRHNA and CDR2 SNTAGT. The CDR3 bases are TGTGCCAGCCGGAAGGAGGACACGACCGGGGAGCTGTTTTTT. Amino acid sequence: CASRKEDTTGELFF.

V is TRBV12-5 and J is TRBJ2-3, with D perhaps TRBD1 or TRBD2 (5 bases each). This CDR3 region has 17 residues. The V and J ends lost 1 base and 7 bases respectively, with 21 bases between them. Looked up from germline, CDR1 is LGHNT and CDR2 is FRNRAP. The CDR3 sequence is CASGLALSLGVRNTQYF. The CDR3 DNA reads as TGTGCTAGTGGTTTGGCCCTGTCACTAGGGGTTCGGAATACGCAGTATTTT.

This clone was observed a handful of times. The rearrangement links TRBV6-6 to TRBJ1-1, with D possibly being TRBD1 (6 bases). V lost 8 bases, J lost 4 bases, and 17 bases lay in between. Per the germline V gene, CDR1 is MNHNY and CDR2 is SVGAGI (reference sequence). This CDR3 has 14 amino acids. The CDR3 spells CASVWRQDGTEAFF. As DNA, the CDR3 is TGTGCCAGCGTATGGCGACAGGACGGCACTGAAGCTTTCTTT.

This chain uses TRBV19 with TRBJ1-4; 9 bases line up with TRBD1. This CDR3 region has 17 residues. After removal of 8 bases from V and 4 bases from J, the junction contained 14 bases not matched to a gene. CDR1 is LNHDA and CDR2 is SQIVND in the germline V gene (reference sequence). The CDR3 DNA follows: TGTGCCAGTCGAATCCACGCTCCGGGACAGGGTAATGAAAAACTGTTTTTT. Translating gives CASRIHAPGQGNEKLFF.

V is TRBV11-2 and J is TRBJ1-1; D unresolved. CDR1 is SGHAT and CDR2 is FQNNGV in the germline V gene. Trimming stripped 1 base from V and 1 base from J, with 16 bases between. The CDR3 covers 17 residues. The DNA of the CDR3 is TGTGCCAGCAGCTTAGTGTTGACAACCTCCGGGAACACTGAAGCTTTCTTT. Its protein product is CASSLVLTTSGNTEAFF.

The chain combines TRBV30 with TRBJ1-4, with 7 bases aligning to TRBD1. CDR3 length: 14 residues. The V gene's germline CDR1 is GTSNPN and CDR2 SVGIG (reference sequence). The V gene end was trimmed by 2 bases and the J gene end by 7 bases; junction bases not matched to a gene: 7. The CDR3 sequence: CAWSTDRVAEKLFF. In nucleotides, the CDR3 is TGTGCCTGGAGTACCGACAGGGTCGCTGAAAAACTGTTTTTT.

V usage is TRBV28 and J usage is TRBJ2-7; no firm D call. The CDR3 runs to 15 residues. CDR1 MDHEN and CDR2 SYDVKM come from the germline V gene. V dropped 4 bases and J dropped 3 bases, with 16 bases sitting between them. In DNA form, the CDR3 reads TGTGCCAGCAGTTCGCGATCGAAGGAGTTCTACGAGCAGTACGTC. Amino acids: CASSSRSKEFYEQYV.

This chain connects TRBV24-1 to TRBJ2-4; 8 nucleotides agree with TRBD2. The CDR3 spans 14 residues. V shed 2 bases and J 11 bases; nucleotides not matched to a gene: 7. The germline V gene encodes CDR1 KGHDR and CDR2 SFDVKD. This chain's CDR3 is CATSDSRGERLQYF. DNA for the CDR3: TGTGCCACCAGTGATTCGCGGGGGGAGCGGCTTCAGTACTTC.

This clone was detected only once. The chain carries TRBV7-2 and TRBJ1-3; unclear D gene. The CDR3 has 15 residues. Germline CDR1 SGHTA, CDR2 FQGNSA. V gave up 2 bases and J gave up 7 bases, with 15 bases separating them. CDR3 in DNA: TGTGCCAGCAGCTTACCGGGGTTTCAGCAGAACACCATATATTTT. The encoded protein is CASSLPGFQQNTIYF.

The rearrangement uses TRBV12-3 or TRBV12-4 and TRBJ1-4; 9 positions match TRBD1. This CDR3 spans 13 amino acids. Trimming at V came to 5 bases and at J to 8 bases, leaving 3 bases not matched to a gene. The CDR3 nucleotides read TGTGCCAGCAGTACAGGGGGCTGGGAAAAACTGTTTTTT. It specifies CASSTGGWEKLFF.

This clone was counted a few times. The CDR3 protein is CASMTSGGASEQYV. The CDR3 DNA is TGTGCCAGCATGACTAGCGGGGGGGCGTCCGAGCAGTACGTC. The chain is built from TRBV5-6 and TRBJ2-7; 14 positions agree with TRBD2. Losses at the gene ends were 6 bases for V and 6 bases for J; bases not matched to a gene: 5. Germline V gives CDR1 SGHDT, CDR2 YYEEEE. The CDR3 length is 14 residues.

The rearrangement joins TRBV6-5 to TRBJ1-5; D is unresolved. The CDR3 loop spans 13 amino acids. Deletions cut 10 bases from V and 0 bases from J, with 10 bases between. Germline V gene lookup returns CDR1 MNHEY and CDR2 SVGAGI. As DNA, the CDR3 is TGTGCCATCCAGGCAACTAGCAATCAGCCCCAGCATTTT. Amino acid sequence: CAIQATSNQPQHF.

For this clone: Since the CDR3 does not end with the conserved phenylalanine or tryptophan, this likely comes from a read error. The DNA is left out, because the CDR3 cannot be placed on it with certainty; the CDR3 is given as TCRdb lists it. The chain carries TRBV19 and TRBJ1-1; the table gives TRBD1 as D, unverified against the DNA. Both ends counted, the CDR3 spans 11 residues. CDR1 and CDR2 (germline): LNHDA, SQIVND (reference sequence). CDR3 loop: CASSRRPGGSG.

This clone was seen a handful of times. V is TRBV19 and J is TRBJ2-2; perhaps TRBD1 as D (5 bases). The CDR3 loop spans 15 amino acids. CDR1 LNHDA and CDR2 SQIVND come from the germline V gene (reference sequence). V shed 4 bases and J shed 0 bases, with 9 bases lying between them. The CDR3 nucleotides read TGTGCCAGTAGTAGGGGCGCCGCGAACACCGGGGAGCTGTTTTTT. Its protein is CASSRGAANTGELFF.

This chain uses TRBV19 with TRBJ1-5; TRBD1 is a possible D gene (6 bases). The germline V and J ends were trimmed by 3 bases and 3 bases, with 15 bases remaining between them. CDR1 is LNHDA, CDR2 SQIVND, per germline (reference sequence). The CDR3 is made up of 16 amino acids. CDR3 coding DNA: TGTGCCAGTAGTATTTTTGCGACAGGCAACAATCAGCCCCAGCATTTT. As protein: CASSIFATGNNQPQHF.

The chain carries TRBV4-2 and TRBJ2-5, with D tentatively TRBD1 or TRBD2 (7 bases each). V was shortened by 4 bases and J by 4 bases, with 25 bases between the two germline ends. From germline, CDR1 is LGHNA and CDR2 YNFKEQ. The CDR3 is 18 amino acids. The CDR3 region is CASSPDRESGGNGETQYF. The CDR3 bases are TGTGCCAGCAGCCCAGACAGGGAATCGGGGGGTAATGGAGAGACCCAGTACTTC.

The gene calls are TRBV25-1 and TRBJ1-4; D perhaps matches TRBD1 (5 bases). The CDR3 is 15 residues long. Trimming removed 3 bases at V and 5 bases at J, with 13 bases between. The V gene's germline CDR1 is MGHDK and CDR2 SYGVNS. Written as DNA, the CDR3 is TGTGCCAGCAGTGACTCGGGACGGCCCAATGAAAAACTGTTTTTT. Amino acids: CASSDSGRPNEKLFF.

The gene calls are TRBV7-9 and TRBJ1-6, with a weak D call TRBD1 (5 bases). The V end was cut by 5 bases, the J end by 9 bases, with 17 bases between. CDR3 size: 15 residues. Germline-derived CDR1 and CDR2 are SEHNR and FQNEAQ (reference sequence). CDR3 nucleotides: TGTGCCAGCAGCCGGCTCGGCAGGGCAGGTTCACCCCTCCACTTT. This sequence encodes CASSRLGRAGSPLHF. The full variable domain, with the rest looked up from reference TRBV7-9 and TRBJ1-6, is DTGVSQNPRHKITKRGQNVTFRCDPISEHNRLYWYRQTLGQGPEFLTYFQNEAQLEKSRLLSDRFSAERPKGSFSTLEIQRTEQGDSAMYLCASSRLGRAGSPLHFGNGTRLTVT.